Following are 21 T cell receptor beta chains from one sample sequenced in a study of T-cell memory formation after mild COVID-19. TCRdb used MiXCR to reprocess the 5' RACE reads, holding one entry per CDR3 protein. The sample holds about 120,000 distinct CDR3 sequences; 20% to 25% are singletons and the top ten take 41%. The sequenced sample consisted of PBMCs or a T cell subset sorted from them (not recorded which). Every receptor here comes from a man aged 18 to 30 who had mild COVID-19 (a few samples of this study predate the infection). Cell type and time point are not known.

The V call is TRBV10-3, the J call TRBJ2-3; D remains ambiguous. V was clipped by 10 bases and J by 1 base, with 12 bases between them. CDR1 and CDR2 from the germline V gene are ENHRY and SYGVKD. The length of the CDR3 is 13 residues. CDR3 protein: CATDQWGTDTQYF. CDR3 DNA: TGTGCCACCGACCAGTGGGGCACAGATACGCAGTATTTT.

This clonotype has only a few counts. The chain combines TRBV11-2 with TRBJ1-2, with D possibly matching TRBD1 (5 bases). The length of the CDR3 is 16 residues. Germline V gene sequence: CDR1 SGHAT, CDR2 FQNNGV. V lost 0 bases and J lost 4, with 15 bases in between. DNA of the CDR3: TGTGCCAGCAGCTTAGATACGGAACAGGTCCTCTATGGCTACACCTTC. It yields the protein CASSLDTEQVLYGYTF.

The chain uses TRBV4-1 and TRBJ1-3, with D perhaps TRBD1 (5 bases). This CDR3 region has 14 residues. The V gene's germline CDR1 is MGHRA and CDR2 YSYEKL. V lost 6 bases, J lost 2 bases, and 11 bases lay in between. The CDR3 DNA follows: TGCGCCAGCAGTACTACAGGAGCTGGAAACACCATATATTTT. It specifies CASSTTGAGNTIYF.

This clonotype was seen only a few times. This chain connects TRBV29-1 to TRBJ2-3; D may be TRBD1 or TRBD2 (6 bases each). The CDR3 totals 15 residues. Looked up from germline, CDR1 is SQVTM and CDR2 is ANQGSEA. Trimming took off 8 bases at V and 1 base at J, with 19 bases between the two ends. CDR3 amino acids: CSPVIRGLGTDTQYF. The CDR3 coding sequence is TGCAGCCCTGTCATCAGGGGACTGGGCACAGATACGCAGTATTTT.

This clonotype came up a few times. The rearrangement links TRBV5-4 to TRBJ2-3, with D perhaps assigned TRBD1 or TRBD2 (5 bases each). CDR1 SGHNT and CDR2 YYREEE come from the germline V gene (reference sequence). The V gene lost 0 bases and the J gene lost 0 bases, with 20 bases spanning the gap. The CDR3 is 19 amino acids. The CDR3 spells CASSLAGLGTITSTDTQYF. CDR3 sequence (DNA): TGTGCCAGCAGCTTGGCCGGGTTAGGGACGATCACTAGCACAGATACGCAGTATTTT.

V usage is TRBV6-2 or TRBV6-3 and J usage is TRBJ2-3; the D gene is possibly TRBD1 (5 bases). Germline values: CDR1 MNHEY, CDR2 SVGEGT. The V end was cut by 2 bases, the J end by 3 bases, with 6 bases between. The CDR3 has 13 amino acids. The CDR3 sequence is CASSYGATDTQYF. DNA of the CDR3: TGTGCCAGCAGTTACGGGGCGACAGATACGCAGTATTTT.

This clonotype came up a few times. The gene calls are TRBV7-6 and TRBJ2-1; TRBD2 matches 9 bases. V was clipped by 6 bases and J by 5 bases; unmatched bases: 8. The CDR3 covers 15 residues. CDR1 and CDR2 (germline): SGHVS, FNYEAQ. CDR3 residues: CASSSSGGWNNEQFF. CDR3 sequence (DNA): TGTGCCAGCAGTTCGAGCGGGGGGTGGAACAATGAGCAGTTCTTC.

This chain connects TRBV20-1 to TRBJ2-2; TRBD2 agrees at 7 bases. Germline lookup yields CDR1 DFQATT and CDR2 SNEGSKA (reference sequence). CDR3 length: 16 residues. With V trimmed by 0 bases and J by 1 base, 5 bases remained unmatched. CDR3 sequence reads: CSARDELARNTGELFF. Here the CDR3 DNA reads TGCAGTGCTAGAGATGAACTAGCGAGGAACACCGGGGAGCTGTTTTTT.

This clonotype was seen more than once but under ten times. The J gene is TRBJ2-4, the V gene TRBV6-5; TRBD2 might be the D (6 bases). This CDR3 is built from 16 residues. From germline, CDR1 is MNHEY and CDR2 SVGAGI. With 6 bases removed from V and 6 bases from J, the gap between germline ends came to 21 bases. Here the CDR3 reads CASSPGGSSIRNIQYF. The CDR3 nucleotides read TGTGCCAGCAGCCCCGGGGGTAGCAGTATCAGAAACATTCAGTACTTC.

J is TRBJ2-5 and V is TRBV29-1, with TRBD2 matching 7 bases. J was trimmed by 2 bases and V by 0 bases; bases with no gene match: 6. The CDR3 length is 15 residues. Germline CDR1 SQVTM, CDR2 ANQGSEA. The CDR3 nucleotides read TGCAGCGTTGAAGACCGGCGGGGAGGGCAAGAGACCCAGTACTTC. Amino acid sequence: CSVEDRRGGQETQYF.

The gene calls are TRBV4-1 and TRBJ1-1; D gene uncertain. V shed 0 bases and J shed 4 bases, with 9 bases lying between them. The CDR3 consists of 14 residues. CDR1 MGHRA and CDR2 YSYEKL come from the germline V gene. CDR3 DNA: TGCGCCAGCAGCCAAGAGCCCCGGGCCACTGAAGCTTTCTTT. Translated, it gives CASSQEPRATEAFF.

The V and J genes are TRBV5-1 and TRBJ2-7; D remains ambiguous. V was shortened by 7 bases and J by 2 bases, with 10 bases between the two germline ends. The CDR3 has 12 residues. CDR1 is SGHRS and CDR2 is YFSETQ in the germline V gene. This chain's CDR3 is CASVGDTYEQYF. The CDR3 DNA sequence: TGCGCCAGCGTTGGAGATACCTACGAGCAGTACTTC.

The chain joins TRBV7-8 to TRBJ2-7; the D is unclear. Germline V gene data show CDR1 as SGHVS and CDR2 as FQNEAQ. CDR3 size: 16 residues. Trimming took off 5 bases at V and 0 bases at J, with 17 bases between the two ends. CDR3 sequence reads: CASSTRGILSSYEQYV. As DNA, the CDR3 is TGTGCCAGCAGCACCCGTGGCATCCTCAGCTCCTACGAGCAGTACGTC.

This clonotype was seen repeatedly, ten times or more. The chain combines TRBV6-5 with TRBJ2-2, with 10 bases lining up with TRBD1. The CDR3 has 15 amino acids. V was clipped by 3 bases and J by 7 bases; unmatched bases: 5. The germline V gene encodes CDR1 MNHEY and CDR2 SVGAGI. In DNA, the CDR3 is TGTGCCAGCAGTTATCGGGACAGGGGTCGCGGGGAGCTGTTTTTT. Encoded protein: CASSYRDRGRGELFF.

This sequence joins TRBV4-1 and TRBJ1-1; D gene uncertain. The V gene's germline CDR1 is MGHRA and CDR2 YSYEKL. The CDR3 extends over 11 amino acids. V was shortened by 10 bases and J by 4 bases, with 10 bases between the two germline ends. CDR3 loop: CATSMGTEAFF. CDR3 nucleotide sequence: TGCGCCACCAGTATGGGCACTGAAGCTTTCTTT.

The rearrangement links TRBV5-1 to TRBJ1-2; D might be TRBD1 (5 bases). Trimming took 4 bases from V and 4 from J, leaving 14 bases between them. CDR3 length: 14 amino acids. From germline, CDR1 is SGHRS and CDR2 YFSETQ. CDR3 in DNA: TGCGCCAGCAGCCAGACTGGGACGGTCTATGGCTACACCTTC. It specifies CASSQTGTVYGYTF.

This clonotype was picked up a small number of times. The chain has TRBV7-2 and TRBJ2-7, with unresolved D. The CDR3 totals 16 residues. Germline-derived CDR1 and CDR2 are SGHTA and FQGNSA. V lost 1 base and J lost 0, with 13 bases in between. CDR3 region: CASSLGPEYCSYEQYV. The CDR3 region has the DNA TGTGCCAGCAGCTTAGGGCCCGAGTATTGCTCCTACGAGCAGTACGTC.

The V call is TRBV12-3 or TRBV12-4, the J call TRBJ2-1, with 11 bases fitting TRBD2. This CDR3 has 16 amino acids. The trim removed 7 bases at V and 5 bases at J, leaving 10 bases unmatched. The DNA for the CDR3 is TGTGCCAGCATCTCCGGGGGACTAGCGGACAACAATGAGCAGTTCTTC. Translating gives CASISGGLADNNEQFF.

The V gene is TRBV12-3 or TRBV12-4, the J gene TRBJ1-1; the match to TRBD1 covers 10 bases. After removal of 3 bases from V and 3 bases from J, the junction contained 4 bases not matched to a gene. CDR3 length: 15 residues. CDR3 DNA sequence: TGTGCCAGCAGTTTGGGACAGGGGAAGGACACTGAAGCTTTCTTT. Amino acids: CASSLGQGKDTEAFF.

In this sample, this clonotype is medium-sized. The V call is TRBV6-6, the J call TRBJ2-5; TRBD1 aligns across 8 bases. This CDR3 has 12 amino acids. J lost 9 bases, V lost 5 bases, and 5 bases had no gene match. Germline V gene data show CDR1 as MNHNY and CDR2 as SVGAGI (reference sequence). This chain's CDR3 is CASSAGGGSQYF. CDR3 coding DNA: TGTGCCAGCAGTGCAGGGGGCGGGTCCCAGTACTTC.

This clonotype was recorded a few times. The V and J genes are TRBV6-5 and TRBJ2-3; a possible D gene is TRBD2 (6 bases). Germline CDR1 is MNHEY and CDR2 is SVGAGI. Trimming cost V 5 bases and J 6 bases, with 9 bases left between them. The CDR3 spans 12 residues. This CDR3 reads CASSQTSDTQYF. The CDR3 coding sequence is TGTGCCAGCAGTCAAACTAGCGATACGCAGTATTTT.